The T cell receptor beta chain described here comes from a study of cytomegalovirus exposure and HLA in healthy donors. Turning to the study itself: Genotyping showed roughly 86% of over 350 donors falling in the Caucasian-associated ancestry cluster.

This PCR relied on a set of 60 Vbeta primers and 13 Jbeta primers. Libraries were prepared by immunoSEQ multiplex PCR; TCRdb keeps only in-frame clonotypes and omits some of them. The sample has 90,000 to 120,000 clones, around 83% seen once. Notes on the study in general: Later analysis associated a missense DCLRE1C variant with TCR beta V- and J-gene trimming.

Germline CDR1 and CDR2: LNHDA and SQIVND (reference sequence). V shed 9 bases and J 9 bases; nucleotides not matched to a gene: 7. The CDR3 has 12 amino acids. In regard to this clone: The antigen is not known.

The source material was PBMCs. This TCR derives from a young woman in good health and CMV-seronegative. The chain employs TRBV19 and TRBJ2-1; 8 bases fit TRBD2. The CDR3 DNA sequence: TGTGCCAGCTCGGGGGGGTTATCTGAGCAGTTCTTC. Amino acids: CASSGGLSEQFF.